This T cell receptor (beta chain) derives from a study of T-cell memory formation after mild COVID-19 (TCRdb year 2021). For the study in its entirety: TCR sequence clusters from the two donors were found to be largely donor specific. In a couple of donors, T-cell clones that expanded and contracted after mild COVID-19 were tracked by sequencing TCRalpha and TCRbeta repertoires over time. The cohort comprised two young, previously healthy adult volunteers, one female and one male. On the study overall, not on this receptor specifically: Only a couple of mild cases were covered in the study, and larger cohorts including severe cases with pre-infection samples were considered necessary. Contracting CD4+ clones were found mainly in CM and EM memory subsets, while CD8+ clones were enriched in EMRA. Some responding clones were detected in pre-infection memory, which suggested that pre-existing cross-reactive memory T cells had joined the SARS-CoV-2 response. The second-wave clones that peaked on day 37 were not confirmed to be SARS-CoV-2 specific. Balanced CD4/CD8 phenotypes were observed for clones contracting from day 15 to 85, whereas a bias towards CD4+ was observed for a second wave of clones expanding from day 15 to 37.

Ficoll-Paque density gradient centrifugation was the method used to isolate PBMCs. The sequencer listed for this sample is Illumina NovaSeq 6000. TCRalpha and TCRbeta cDNA libraries were built by 5'RACE with constant-segment primers, adding sample barcodes and unique molecular identifiers. RNA was extracted from every sample with Trizol reagent. Amplification of the libraries took two PCR steps, and the second step added a second sample barcode plus Illumina TruSeq adapters. Sequencing of the libraries was done on an Illumina NovaSeq, producing 2 x 150 bp paired-end reads. The authors' pipeline ran thus. The reads were demultiplexed and collapsed into UMI-guided consensus sequences using migec v1.2.7. With mixcr v2.1.11, UMI consensuses were aligned to TRA and TRB V and J templates and assembled into clonotypes. A clonotype was counted as expanded or contracted only when both edgeR and NoisET called the clonotype significant, with the noise models trained on biological replicates. For edgeR calls, the thresholds were a false discovery rate-adjusted p below 0.01 and a log2 fold-change of 1. As an exploratory analysis of dynamics, max-normalized trajectories of the 1000 most abundant clonotypes were examined with PCA combined with hierarchical clustering. The CD4 or CD8 phenotype of responding clones was assigned using the separately sequenced CD4+ and CD8+ repertoires. TCRdb handled the public reads itself, with Q25 trimming in fastp and clone calling in MiXCR, and kept productive beta chains. Identical CDR3 protein sequences are pooled into one entry, listed with their most common genes and DNA. The V and J calls were determined by TCRdb, not by the authors. The sample has just over 300,000 distinct CDR3 sequences on record, around 19% of them singletons. The ten largest account for more than 20% of the sample.

The CDR3 contains 17 residues, cysteine and phenylalanine counted. The entry retains the CDR3 DNA only, 51 bases that are in frame from base 1. V was cut back by 1 base and J by 0 bases, leaving a gap of 10 bases between them. In the case of this clonotype: Which antigen it targets is not known. Per-base qualities were not stored, and no clone one base away is much larger.

The receptor chain draws on TRBV12-3 or TRBV12-4 and TRBJ2-6; TRBD2 might be the D gene, on 5 matching bases. Source material: PBMCs or a T cell subset sorted from them (not recorded which). This receptor was obtained from a young man who had mild COVID-19 (a few samples of this study predate the infection). The sample titles of this study are shuffled in the database, so cell type and time point are left out; the donor was told from shared clones. The CDR3 reads as follows: CASSLGTVVSGANVLTF. The DNA reads TGTGCCAGCAGTTTAGGGACTGTAGTCTCTGGGGCCAACGTCCTGACTTTC.